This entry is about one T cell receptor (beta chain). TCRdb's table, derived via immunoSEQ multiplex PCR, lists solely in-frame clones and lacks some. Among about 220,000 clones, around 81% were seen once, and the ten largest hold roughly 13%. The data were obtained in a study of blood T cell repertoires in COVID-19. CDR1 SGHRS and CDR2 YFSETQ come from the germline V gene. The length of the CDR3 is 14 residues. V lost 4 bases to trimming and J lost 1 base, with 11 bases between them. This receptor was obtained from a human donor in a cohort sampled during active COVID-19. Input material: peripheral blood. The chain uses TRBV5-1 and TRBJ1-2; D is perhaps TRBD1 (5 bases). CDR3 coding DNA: TGCGCCAGCAGCCTCCCGGACATTAACTATGGCTACACCTTC. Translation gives CASSLPDINYGYTF.